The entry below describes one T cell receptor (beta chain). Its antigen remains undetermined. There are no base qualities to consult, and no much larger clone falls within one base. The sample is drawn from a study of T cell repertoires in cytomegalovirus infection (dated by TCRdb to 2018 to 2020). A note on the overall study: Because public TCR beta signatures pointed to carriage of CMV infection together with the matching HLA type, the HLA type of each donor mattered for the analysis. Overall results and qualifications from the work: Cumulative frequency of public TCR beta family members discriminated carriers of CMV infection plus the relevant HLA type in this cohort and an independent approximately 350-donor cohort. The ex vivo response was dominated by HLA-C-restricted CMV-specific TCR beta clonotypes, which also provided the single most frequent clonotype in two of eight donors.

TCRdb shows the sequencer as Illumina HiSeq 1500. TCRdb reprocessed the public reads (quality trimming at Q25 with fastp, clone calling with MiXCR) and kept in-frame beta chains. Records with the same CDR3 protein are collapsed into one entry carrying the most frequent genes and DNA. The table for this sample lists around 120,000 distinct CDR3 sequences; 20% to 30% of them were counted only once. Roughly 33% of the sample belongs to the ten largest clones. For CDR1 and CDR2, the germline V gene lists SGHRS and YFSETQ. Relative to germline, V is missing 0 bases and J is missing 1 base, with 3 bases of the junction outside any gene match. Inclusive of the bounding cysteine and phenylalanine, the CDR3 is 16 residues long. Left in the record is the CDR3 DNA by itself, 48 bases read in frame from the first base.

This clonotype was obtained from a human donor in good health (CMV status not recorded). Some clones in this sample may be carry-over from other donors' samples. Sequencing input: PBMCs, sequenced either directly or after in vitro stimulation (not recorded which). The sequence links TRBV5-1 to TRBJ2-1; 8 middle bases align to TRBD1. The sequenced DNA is TGCGCCAGCAGCTTGGCAGGGGGCGCTTCCTACAATGAGCAGTTCTTC. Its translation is CASSLAGGASYNEQFF.